These 17 T cell receptor beta chains were sequenced from one sample in a study of T cells in Graves' hyperthyroidism and ophthalmopathy. The TCR beta CDR3 regions underwent amplification using RNA transcripts as the source. During a first-round RT-PCR of the TCR CDR3, the HTBI primer set was used. TCRdb ran MiXCR on the multiplex PCR reads and lists one entry per CDR3 protein. The sample gives over 500,000 distinct CDR3 sequences, about 15% of which show up once; over 11% is in the top ten. The sequencing sample was made of blood. These receptors all come from a woman aged 40 to 50 with Graves' hyperthyroidism.

This clonotype came up many times. The chain is built from TRBV7-2 and TRBJ1-1; D call uncertain. Trimming stripped 0 bases from V and 5 bases from J, with 10 bases between. Germline V CDR1 and CDR2: SGHTA, FQGNSA. The CDR3 extends over 14 amino acids. In DNA form, the CDR3 reads TGTGCCAGCAGCTTAGCCACAGCTTGGACTGAAGCTTTCTTT. It encodes CASSLATAWTEAFF.

The chain has TRBV13 and TRBJ2-1; the D gene is possibly TRBD2 (6 bases). This CDR3 contains 15 residues. V was shortened by 5 bases and J by 4 bases, with 15 bases between the two germline ends. Germline V gene sequence: CDR1 PRHDT, CDR2 FYEKMQ (reference sequence). The CDR3 here is CASSHTSPTYNEQFF. For the CDR3, the DNA is TGTGCCAGCAGCCACACTAGCCCAACATACAATGAGCAGTTCTTC. Full variable domain (remainder filled in from reference TRBV13 and TRBJ2-1): AAGVIQSPRHLIKEKRETATLKCYPIPRHDTVYWYQQGPGQDPQFLISFYEKMQSDKGSIPDRFSAQQFSDYHSELNMSSLELGDSALYFCASSHTSPTYNEQFFGPGTRLTVL.

This chain joins TRBV25-1 and TRBJ1-2; the match to TRBD1 covers 9 bases. The V gene's germline CDR1 is MGHDK and CDR2 SYGVNS. This CDR3 region has 13 residues. Trimming at V came to 6 bases and at J to 4 bases, leaving 3 bases not matched to a gene. CDR3 nucleotide sequence: TGTGCCAGCAGAGAGACAGGGGGCTATGGCTACACCTTC. Its protein product is CASRETGGYGYTF.

This clonotype was observed at least ten times. The rearrangement links TRBV3-1 to TRBJ1-1; no reliable D call. This CDR3 is 13 amino acids long. The germline V and J ends were trimmed by 0 bases and 5 bases, with 7 bases remaining between them. The germline V gene has CDR1 LGHDT and CDR2 YNNKEL (reference sequence). This chain's CDR3 is CASSQESRTEAFF. CDR3 DNA: TGTGCCAGCAGCCAAGAATCCCGGACTGAAGCTTTCTTT.

Many counts were recorded for this clonotype. One end of the junction is discordant with germline, which a read error may explain. The gene calls are TRBV27 and TRBJ2-1; 9 bases are a match to TRBD2. This CDR3 is 14 amino acids long. Germline V CDR1 and CDR2: MNHEY, SMNVEV (reference sequence). The CDR3 loop is CACRLAAPYNEQFF. CDR3 in DNA: TGTGCCTGCAGACTAGCGGCGCCATACAATGAGCAGTTCTTC.

This clonotype occurred a few times. This may be a read error: a much more frequent sequence differs by one nucleotide. The chain couples TRBV29-1 to TRBJ2-7; 7 bases are shared with TRBD1. The CDR3 has 16 residues. Germline trimming cut 3 bases from V and 2 bases from J; bases unmatched to any gene: 13. Germline V lookup: CDR1 SQVTM, CDR2 ANQGSEA. The CDR3 here is CSVDVLLGQRAYEQYF. For the CDR3, the DNA is TGCAGCGTTGACGTCCTTTTGGGACAGCGTGCCTACGAGCAGTACTTC.

The chain combines TRBV19 with TRBJ1-5; the D is unclear. Trimming shortened V by 2 bases and J by 1 base, and 9 bases separated the two germline ends. The CDR3 spans 15 residues. Germline assignment: CDR1 LNHDA and CDR2 SQIVND (reference sequence). The CDR3 is CASSISMPSNQPQHF. CDR3 DNA: TGTGCCAGTAGTATATCGATGCCGAGCAATCAGCCCCAGCATTTT.

In its sample, this clonotype was seen many times. This sequence joins TRBV6-1 and TRBJ2-5, with a possible D match to TRBD1 (6 bases). Per the germline V gene, CDR1 is MNHNS and CDR2 is SASEGT. There are 17 residues in the CDR3. The ends were cut back, 2 bases at V and 1 base at J, with 17 bases in the middle. This CDR3 is CASSENPPGQLQETQYF. CDR3 in DNA: TGTGCCAGCAGTGAAAATCCACCCGGACAGCTCCAAGAGACCCAGTACTTC.

This clonotype was seen ten or more times. V gene TRBV11-2 combines with J gene TRBJ2-3; 8 bases map to TRBD1. The V gene's germline CDR1 is SGHAT and CDR2 FQNNGV. Germline trimming cut 4 bases from V and 0 bases from J; bases unmatched to any gene: 3. The CDR3 sequence is 15 residues long. CDR3 nucleotides: TGTGCCAGCAGCTCCCGGACAGGGAGCACAGATACGCAGTATTTT. Protein sequence: CASSSRTGSTDTQYF.

In regard to this clonotype: This clone may be a read error of a much larger clone one base away. The chain has TRBV28 and TRBJ2-1; 12 bases fit TRBD1. The germline CDR1 and CDR2 sequences are MDHEN and SYDVKM. The CDR3 consists of 16 residues. V was clipped by 3 bases and J by 7 bases; unmatched bases: 7. DNA for the CDR3: TGTGCCAGCAGTTTGCCGGGACAGGGGGCTGGGAATGAGCAGTTCTTC. This codes for CASSLPGQGAGNEQFF.

There are many counts of this clonotype. This rearrangement joins TRBV6-1 to TRBJ1-2, with D uncertain. Trimming cost V 5 bases and J 7 bases, with 14 bases left between them. Looked up from germline, CDR1 is MNHNS and CDR2 is SASEGT. CDR3 size: 13 residues. CDR3 in DNA: TGTGCCAGCAGTCCGGTTCAGGTCGGTGGCTACACCTTC. Its translation: CASSPVQVGGYTF.

In its sample, this clonotype was seen many times. This chain links TRBV20-1 with TRBJ2-1; tentatively, D is TRBD1 or TRBD2 (5 bases each). The V gene's germline CDR1 is DFQATT and CDR2 SNEGSKA (reference sequence). V lost 6 bases and J lost 4, with 13 bases in between. This CDR3 region has 13 residues. The CDR3 region is CSALPGPYNEQFF. The CDR3 DNA reads as TGCAGTGCGCTGCCGGGACCGTACAATGAGCAGTTCTTC.

The CDR3: CASSLAGTSGTPDTQYF. The CDR3 DNA sequence: TGTGCCAGCAGCTTAGCGGGGACTAGCGGGACCCCAGATACGCAGTATTTT. The rearrangement joins TRBV7-9 to TRBJ2-3; 13 nucleotides line up with TRBD2. Germline CDR1 SEHNR, CDR2 FQNEAQ (reference sequence). V lost 0 bases to trimming and J lost 4 bases; unmatched junction nucleotides: 4. The CDR3 is made up of 17 amino acids.

This clonotype was counted many times. The CDR3 loop is CASSQEGGRARDTQYF. The CDR3 coding sequence is TGTGCCAGCAGCCAAGAAGGAGGGAGGGCTCGAGATACGCAGTATTTT. The V and J genes are TRBV3-1 and TRBJ2-3; 7 bases agree with TRBD2. From germline, CDR1 is LGHDT and CDR2 YNNKEL (reference sequence). This CDR3 comprises 16 residues. V trimming: 0 bases; J trimming: 5 bases; junction bases outside the gene matches: 8.

This clonotype was found many times. The V and J genes are TRBV20-1 and TRBJ2-3, with D uncertain. V lost 5 bases, J lost 0 bases, and 9 bases lay in between. Germline lookup yields CDR1 DFQATT and CDR2 SNEGSKA (reference sequence). The CDR3 consists of 13 residues. DNA for the CDR3: TGCAGTGCTCCGTTACAGAGCACAGATACGCAGTATTTT. Amino acids: CSAPLQSTDTQYF.

The sample holds a few counts of this clonotype. The chain recombines TRBV20-1 with TRBJ2-2, with 11 bases fitting TRBD2. There are 15 residues in the CDR3. The germline V gene encodes CDR1 DFQATT and CDR2 SNEGSKA (reference sequence). J was trimmed by 2 bases and V by 5 bases; bases with no gene match: 4. CDR3 sequence (DNA): TGCAGTGCTGTCACTAGCGGGAGTAACACCGGGGAGCTGTTTTTT. It translates to CSAVTSGSNTGELFF.

The chain combines TRBV4-2 with TRBJ2-3; 14 positions agree with TRBD2. Germline trimming cut 2 bases from V and 6 bases from J; bases unmatched to any gene: 7. CDR1 LGHNA and CDR2 YNFKEQ come from the germline V gene. The CDR3 consists of 17 residues. CDR3 bases: TGTGCCAGCAGCCAATCAGGGACTAGCGGGAGTGGGGATACGCAGTATTTT. Residues: CASSQSGTSGSGDTQYF.